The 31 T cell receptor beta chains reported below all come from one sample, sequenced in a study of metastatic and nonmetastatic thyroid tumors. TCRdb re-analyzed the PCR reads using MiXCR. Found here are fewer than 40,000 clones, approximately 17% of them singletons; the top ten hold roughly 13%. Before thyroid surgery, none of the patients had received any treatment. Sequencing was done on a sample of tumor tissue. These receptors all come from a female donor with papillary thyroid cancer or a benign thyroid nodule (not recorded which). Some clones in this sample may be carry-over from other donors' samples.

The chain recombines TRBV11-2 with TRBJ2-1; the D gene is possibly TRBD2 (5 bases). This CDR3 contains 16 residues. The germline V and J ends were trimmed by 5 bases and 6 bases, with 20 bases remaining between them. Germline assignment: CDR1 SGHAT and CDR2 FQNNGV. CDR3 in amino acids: CASSKELEDWSNEQFF. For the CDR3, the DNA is TGTGCCAGCAGCAAAGAGCTAGAGGACTGGAGCAATGAGCAGTTCTTC.

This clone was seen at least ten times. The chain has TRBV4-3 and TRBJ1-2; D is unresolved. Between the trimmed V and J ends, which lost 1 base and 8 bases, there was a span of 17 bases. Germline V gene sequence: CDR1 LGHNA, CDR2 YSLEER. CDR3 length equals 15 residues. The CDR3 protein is CASSQVAEKRYGYTF. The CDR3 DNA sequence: TGCGCCAGCAGCCAAGTGGCCGAAAAGAGGTACGGCTACACCTTC.

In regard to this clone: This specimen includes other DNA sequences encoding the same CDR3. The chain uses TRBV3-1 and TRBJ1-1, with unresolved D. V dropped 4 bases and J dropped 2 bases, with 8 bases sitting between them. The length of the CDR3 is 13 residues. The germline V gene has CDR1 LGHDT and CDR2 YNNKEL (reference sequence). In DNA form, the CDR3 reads TGTGCCAGCAGCCCACTAACAAACACTGAAGCTTTCTTT. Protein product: CASSPLTNTEAFF.

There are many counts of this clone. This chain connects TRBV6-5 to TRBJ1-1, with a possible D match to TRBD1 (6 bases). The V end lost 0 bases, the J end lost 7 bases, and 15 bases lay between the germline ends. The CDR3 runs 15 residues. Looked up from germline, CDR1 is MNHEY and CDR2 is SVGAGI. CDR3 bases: TGTGCCAGCAGTTACTCCGGGGGGGCGGGTGGTGAAGCTTTCTTT. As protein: CASSYSGGAGGEAFF.

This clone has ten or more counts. The CDR3 DNA sequence: TGTGCCAGCAGCCCCCAAACCTGGCGGAGCTACGAGCAGTACTTC. Its protein product is CASSPQTWRSYEQYF. The V and J genes are TRBV7-9 and TRBJ2-7, with D unresolved. CDR1 is SEHNR, CDR2 FQNEAQ, per germline (reference sequence). This CDR3 region has 15 residues. The V end lost 5 bases, the J end lost 3 bases, and 17 bases lay between the germline ends.

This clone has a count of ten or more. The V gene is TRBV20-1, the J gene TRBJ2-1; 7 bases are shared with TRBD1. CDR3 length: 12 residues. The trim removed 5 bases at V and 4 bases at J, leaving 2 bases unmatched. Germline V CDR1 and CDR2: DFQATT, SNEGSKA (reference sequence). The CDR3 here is CSAPDRYNEQFF. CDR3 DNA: TGCAGTGCTCCGGACAGGTACAATGAGCAGTTCTTC.

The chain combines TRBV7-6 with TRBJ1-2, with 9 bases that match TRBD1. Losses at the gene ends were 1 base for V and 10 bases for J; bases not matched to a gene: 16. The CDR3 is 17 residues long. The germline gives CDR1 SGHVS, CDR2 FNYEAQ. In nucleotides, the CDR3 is TGTGCCAGCAGCTTAGAAACGGGACAGGGCGGGCCAAATGTCTACACCTTC. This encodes CASSLETGQGGPNVYTF.

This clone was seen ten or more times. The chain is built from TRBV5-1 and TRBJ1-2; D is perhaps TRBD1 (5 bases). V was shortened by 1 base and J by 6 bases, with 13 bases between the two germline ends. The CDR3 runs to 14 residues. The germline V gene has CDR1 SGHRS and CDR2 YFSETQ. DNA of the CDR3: TGCGCCAGCAGCTTGTCACACCCACAGGATGGCTACACCTTC. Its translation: CASSLSHPQDGYTF.

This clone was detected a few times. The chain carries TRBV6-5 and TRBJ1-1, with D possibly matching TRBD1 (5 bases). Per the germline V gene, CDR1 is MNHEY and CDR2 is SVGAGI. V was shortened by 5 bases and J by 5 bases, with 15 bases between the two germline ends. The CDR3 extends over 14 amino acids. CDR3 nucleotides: TGTGCCAGCAGTCTACAGGTGGCCGGGACTGAAGCTTTCTTT. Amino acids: CASSLQVAGTEAFF.

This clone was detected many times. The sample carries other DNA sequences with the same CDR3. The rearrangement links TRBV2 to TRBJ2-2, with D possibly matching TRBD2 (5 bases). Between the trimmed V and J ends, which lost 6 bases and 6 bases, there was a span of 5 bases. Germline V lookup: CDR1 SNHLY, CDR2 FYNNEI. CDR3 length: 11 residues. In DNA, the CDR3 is TGTGCCAGCAGAGCGGCCGGGGAGCTGTTTTTT. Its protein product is CASRAAGELFF.

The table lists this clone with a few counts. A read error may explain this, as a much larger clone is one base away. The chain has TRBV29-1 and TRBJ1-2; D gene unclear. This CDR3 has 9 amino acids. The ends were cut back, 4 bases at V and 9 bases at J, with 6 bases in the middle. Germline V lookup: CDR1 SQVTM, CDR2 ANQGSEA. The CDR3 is CSVGESYTF. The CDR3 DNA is TGCAGCGTTGGAGAGAGCTACACCTTC.

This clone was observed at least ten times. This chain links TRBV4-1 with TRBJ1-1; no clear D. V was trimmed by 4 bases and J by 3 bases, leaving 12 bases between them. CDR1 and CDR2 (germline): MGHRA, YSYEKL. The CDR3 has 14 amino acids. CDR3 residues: CASSLRTGDTEAFF. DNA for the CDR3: TGCGCCAGCAGCCTTCGGACCGGAGACACTGAAGCTTTCTTT.

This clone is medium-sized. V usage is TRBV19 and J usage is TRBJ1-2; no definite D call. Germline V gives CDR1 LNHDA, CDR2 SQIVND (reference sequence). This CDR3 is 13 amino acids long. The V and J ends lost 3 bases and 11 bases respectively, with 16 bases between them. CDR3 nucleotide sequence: TGTGCCAGTAGTATGCGTGACCTTCTCGGTTACACCTTC. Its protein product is CASSMRDLLGYTF.

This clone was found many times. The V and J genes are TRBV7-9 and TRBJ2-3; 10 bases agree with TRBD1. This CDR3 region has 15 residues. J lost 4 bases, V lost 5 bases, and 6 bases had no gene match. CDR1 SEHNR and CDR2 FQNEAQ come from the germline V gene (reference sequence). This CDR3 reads CASSTRQGASDTQYF. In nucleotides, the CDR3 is TGTGCCAGCAGCACTAGACAGGGGGCTTCAGATACGCAGTATTTT.

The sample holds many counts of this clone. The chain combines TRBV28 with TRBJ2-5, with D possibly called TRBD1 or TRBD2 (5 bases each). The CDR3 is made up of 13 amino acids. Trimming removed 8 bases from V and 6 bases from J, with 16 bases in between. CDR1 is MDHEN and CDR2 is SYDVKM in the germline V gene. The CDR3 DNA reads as TGTGCCAGCGTAAGCAGGGTCGGGAAGACCCAGTACTTC. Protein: CASVSRVGKTQYF.

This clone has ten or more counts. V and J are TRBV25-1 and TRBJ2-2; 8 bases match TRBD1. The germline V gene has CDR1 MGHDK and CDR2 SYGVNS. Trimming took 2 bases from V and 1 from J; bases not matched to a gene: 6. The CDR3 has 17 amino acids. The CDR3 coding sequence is TGTGCCAGCAGTGAAGTACAAGGACAGGGGAACACCGGGGAGCTGTTTTTT. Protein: CASSEVQGQGNTGELFF.

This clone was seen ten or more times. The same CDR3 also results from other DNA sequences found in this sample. CDR3 sequence reads: CSASRTGSYEQYF. In DNA form, the CDR3 reads TGCAGTGCTAGCCGAACAGGCTCCTACGAGCAGTACTTC. The V call is TRBV20-1, the J call TRBJ2-7; perhaps TRBD1 as D (5 bases). V lost 3 bases and J lost 0, with 9 bases in between. The length of the CDR3 is 13 residues. Germline CDR1 and CDR2: DFQATT and SNEGSKA (reference sequence).

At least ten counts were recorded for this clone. CDR3 amino acids: CASSYPMGAGDEQYF. CDR3 nucleotides: TGTGCCAGCAGTTACCCGATGGGGGCTGGCGACGAGCAGTACTTC. The rearrangement uses TRBV6-2 or TRBV6-3 and TRBJ2-7, with D perhaps TRBD1 (6 bases). Germline V gene sequence: CDR1 MNHEY, CDR2 SVGEGT. Trimming left V 2 bases short and J 5 bases short, with 16 bases between. This CDR3 has 15 amino acids.

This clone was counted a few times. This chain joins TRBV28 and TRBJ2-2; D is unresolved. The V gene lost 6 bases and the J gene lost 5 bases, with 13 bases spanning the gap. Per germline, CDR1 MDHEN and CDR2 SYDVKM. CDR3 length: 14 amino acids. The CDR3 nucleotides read TGTGCCAGCAGCTACGGGCTCCGGACCGGGGAGCTGTTTTTT. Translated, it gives CASSYGLRTGELFF.

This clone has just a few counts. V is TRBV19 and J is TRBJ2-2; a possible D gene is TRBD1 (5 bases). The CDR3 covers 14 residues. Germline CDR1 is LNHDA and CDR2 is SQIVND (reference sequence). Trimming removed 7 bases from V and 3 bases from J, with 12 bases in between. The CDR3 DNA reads TGTGCCAGTATCCAGGGTTCCTACACCGGGGAGCTGTTTTTT. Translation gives CASIQGSYTGELFF.

The CDR3 reads CASRPTQGARGGYTF. As DNA, the CDR3 is TGTGCCAGCAGACCGACCCAGGGGGCGCGGGGTGGCTACACCTTC. The chain links TRBV6-4 to TRBJ1-2; 8 nucleotides match TRBD1. Germline assignment: CDR1 MRHNA and CDR2 SNTAGT. CDR3 length: 15 residues. V lost 6 bases and J lost 7; bases outside the gene matches: 13.

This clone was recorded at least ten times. In nucleotides, the CDR3 is TGTGCCAGCAGTTACCGAGCCCCTCGAACTGAAGCTTTCTTT. It yields the protein CASSYRAPRTEAFF. The V call is TRBV6-5, the J call TRBJ1-1; the D is unclear. Germline loops: CDR1 MNHEY, CDR2 SVGAGI. CDR3 length equals 14 residues. The ends were cut back, 2 bases at V and 5 bases at J, with 12 bases in the middle.

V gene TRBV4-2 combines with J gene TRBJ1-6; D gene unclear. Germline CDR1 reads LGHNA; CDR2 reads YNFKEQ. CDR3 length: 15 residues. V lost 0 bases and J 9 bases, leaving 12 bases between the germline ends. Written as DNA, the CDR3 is TGTGCCAGCAGCCAAGATCGCGGGGATACTTCACCCCTCCACTTT. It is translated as CASSQDRGDTSPLHF.

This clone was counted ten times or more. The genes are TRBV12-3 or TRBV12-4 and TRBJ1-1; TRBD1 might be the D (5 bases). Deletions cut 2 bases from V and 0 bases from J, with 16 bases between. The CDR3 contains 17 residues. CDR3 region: CASSLMGSGRMNTEAFF. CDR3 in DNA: TGTGCCAGCAGTTTAATGGGGTCAGGGCGCATGAACACTGAAGCTTTCTTT.

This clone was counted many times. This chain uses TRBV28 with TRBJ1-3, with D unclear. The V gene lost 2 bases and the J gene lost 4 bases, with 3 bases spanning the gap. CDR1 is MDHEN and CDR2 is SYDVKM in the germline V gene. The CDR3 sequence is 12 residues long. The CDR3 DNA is TGTGCCAGCAGTTTACAGGGAAACACCATATATTTT. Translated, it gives CASSLQGNTIYF.

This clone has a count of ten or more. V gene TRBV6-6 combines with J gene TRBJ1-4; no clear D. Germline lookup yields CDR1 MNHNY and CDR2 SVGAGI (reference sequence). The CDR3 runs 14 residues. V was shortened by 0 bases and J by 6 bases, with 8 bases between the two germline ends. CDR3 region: CASSYSRRDEKLFF. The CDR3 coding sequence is TGTGCCAGCAGTTACTCAAGGAGGGATGAAAAACTGTTTTTT.

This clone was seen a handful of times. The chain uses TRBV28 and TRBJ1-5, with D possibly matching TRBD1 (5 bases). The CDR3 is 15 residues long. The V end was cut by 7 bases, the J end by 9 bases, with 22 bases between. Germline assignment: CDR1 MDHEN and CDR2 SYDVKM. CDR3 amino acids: CASTTPGTGLRPQHF. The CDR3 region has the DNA TGTGCCAGCACCACCCCCGGGACGGGGTTAAGGCCCCAGCATTTT.

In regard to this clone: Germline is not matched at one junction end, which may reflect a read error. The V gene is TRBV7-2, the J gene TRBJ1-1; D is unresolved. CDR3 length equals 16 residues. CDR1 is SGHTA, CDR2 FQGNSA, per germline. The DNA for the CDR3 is TGTGCCAGCAGCTTAGCCCTTTCCATCGTGAACACTCAAGCTTTCTTT. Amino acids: CASSLALSIVNTQAFF.

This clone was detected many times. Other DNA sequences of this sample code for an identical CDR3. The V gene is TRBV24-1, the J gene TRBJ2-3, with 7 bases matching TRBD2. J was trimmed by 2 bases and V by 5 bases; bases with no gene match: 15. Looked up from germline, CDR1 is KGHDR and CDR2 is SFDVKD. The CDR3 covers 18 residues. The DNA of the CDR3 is TGTGCCACCAGTGGAGGGACTAAAGCGGACTCACACACAGATACGCAGTATTTT. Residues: CATSGGTKADSHTDTQYF.

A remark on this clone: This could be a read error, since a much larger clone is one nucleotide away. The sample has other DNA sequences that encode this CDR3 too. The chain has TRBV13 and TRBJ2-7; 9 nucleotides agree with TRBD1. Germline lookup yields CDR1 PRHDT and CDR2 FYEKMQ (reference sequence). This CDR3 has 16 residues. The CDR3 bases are TGTGCCAGCAGCTTATCCTTGGGACAGGGCACCCACGAGCAATACTTC. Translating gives CASSLSLGQGTHEQYF.

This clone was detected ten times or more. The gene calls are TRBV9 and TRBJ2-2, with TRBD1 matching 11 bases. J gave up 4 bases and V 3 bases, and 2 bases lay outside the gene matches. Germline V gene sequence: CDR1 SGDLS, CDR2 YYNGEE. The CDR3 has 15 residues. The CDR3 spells CASSAGTGGTGELFF. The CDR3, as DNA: TGTGCCAGCAGCGCCGGGACAGGGGGCACCGGGGAGCTGTTTTTT.